This T cell receptor (beta chain) was identified during a study of T cell repertoires in cytomegalovirus infection. Overall study: Recently identified HLA-C-restricted CMV epitopes and well-studied HLA-B-restricted CMV epitopes were used by the study.

One entry per CDR3 protein, called by TCRdb with MiXCR from the reads. The sample yields about 310,000 distinct CDR3 sequences, 25% seen once. The sample holds a few counts of this clonotype. What it binds is unknown. This CDR3 is 15 amino acids long. From germline, CDR1 is SGHAT and CDR2 FQNNGV. Trimming cost V 2 bases and J 8 bases, with 15 bases left between them. Material: cultured PBMCs, obtained from culture after CMV antigen stimulation. The origin of this receptor is a human donor in good health (CMV status not recorded). Some clones in this sample may be carry-over from other donors' samples. The genes are TRBV11-2 and TRBJ1-4; possibly TRBD1 for D (6 bases). CDR3 protein: CASSLNTDRSEKLFF. Written as DNA, the CDR3 is TGTGCCAGCAGCTTAAATACCGACAGGTCCGAAAAACTGTTTTTT.